The 26 T cell receptor beta chains presented below share a single source sample, sequenced in a study of blood T cell repertoires in COVID-19. Sequencing used immunoSEQ multiplex PCR; TCRdb keeps in-frame clones, though not all of them. The sample has 140,000 or so clones; around 85% are singletons. Sequenced: PBMCs or T cells enriched from blood (not recorded which). The receptors come from a woman between 35 and 50 years old who had recovered from COVID-19.

This chain connects TRBV7-8 to TRBJ2-7, with 8 bases fitting TRBD1. Germline V CDR1 and CDR2: SGHVS, FQNEAQ. Trimming cost V 4 bases and J 2 bases; bases outside gene matches: 10. The CDR3 sequence is 16 residues long. CDR3 amino acids: CASSSIRDRKPYEQYF. The CDR3 nucleotides are TGTGCCAGCAGCTCCATCCGGGACAGGAAACCCTACGAGCAGTACTTC. The full variable domain, in which reference TRBV7-8 and TRBJ2-7 provide the parts outside the CDR3, is GAGVSQSPRYKVAKRGQDVALRCDPISGHVSLFWYQQALGQGPEFLTYFQNEAQLDKSGLPSDRFFAERPEGSVSTLKIQRTQQEDSAVYLCASSSIRDRKPYEQYFGPGTRLTVT.

V gene TRBV14 combines with J gene TRBJ2-1; D gene ambiguous. CDR1 SGHDN and CDR2 FVKESK come from the germline V gene. V lost 1 base, J lost 0 bases, and 13 bases lay in between. The CDR3 consists of 17 residues. The CDR3 spells CASSQGAGDLSYNEQFF. The CDR3 bases are TGTGCCAGCAGCCAAGGGGCAGGCGATCTCTCCTACAATGAGCAGTTCTTC.

This clone showed up just once. The chain employs TRBV7-8 and TRBJ1-5; a weak D match, TRBD1 (6 bases). Between the trimmed V and J ends, which lost 3 bases and 0 bases, there was a span of 15 bases. The CDR3 runs 17 residues. Germline assignment: CDR1 SGHVS and CDR2 FQNEAQ. DNA of the CDR3: TGTGCCAGCAGCTTGGGGCCCCAGGGGTTTAGCAATCAGCCCCAGCATTTT. Its translation: CASSLGPQGFSNQPQHF. Together with reference TRBV7-8 and TRBJ1-5, the CDR3 gives the full variable domain: GAGVSQSPRYKVAKRGQDVALRCDPISGHVSLFWYQQALGQGPEFLTYFQNEAQLDKSGLPSDRFFAERPEGSVSTLKIQRTQQEDSAVYLCASSLGPQGFSNQPQHFGDGTRLSIL.

In nucleotides, the CDR3 is TGTGCCAGCAGTCACGGACAGGGTTCGCATCAGCCCCAGCATTTT. Residues: CASSHGQGSHQPQHF. The rearrangement joins TRBV27 to TRBJ1-5; 8 bases are a match to TRBD1. Per the germline V gene, CDR1 is MNHEY and CDR2 is SMNVEV (reference sequence). The CDR3 sequence is 15 residues long. J was trimmed by 5 bases and V by 5 bases; bases with no gene match: 8.

The chain links TRBV5-1 to TRBJ1-1; D call uncertain. Germline V gives CDR1 SGHRS, CDR2 YFSETQ. The CDR3 has 15 amino acids. The ends were cut back, 6 bases at V and 0 bases at J, with 15 bases in the middle. CDR3 DNA sequence: TGCGCCAGCATAGGGAGCTCACCTATGAACACTGAAGCTTTCTTT. The encoded protein is CASIGSSPMNTEAFF.

The chain couples TRBV6-7 to TRBJ2-3; 8 bases line up with TRBD2. TRBV6-7 is recorded as an ORF, its role being uncertain. CDR3 length equals 14 residues. Trimming removed 7 bases from V and 2 bases from J; junction bases left unmatched: 5. The CDR3, as DNA: TGTGCCAGCAAGCTAGCGGGTACCACAGATACGCAGTATTTT. This gives the protein CASKLAGTTDTQYF.

The J gene is TRBJ2-1, the V gene TRBV5-1; D remains ambiguous. This CDR3 contains 12 residues. The V end lost 4 bases, the J end lost 8 bases, and 10 bases lay between the germline ends. Germline V gene data show CDR1 as SGHRS and CDR2 as YFSETQ. The DNA of the CDR3 is TGCGCCAGCAGCCTCCTGGGCGATGAGCAGTTCTTC. It codes for CASSLLGDEQFF.

The V gene is TRBV4-1, the J gene TRBJ1-2; 9 bases map to TRBD1. Germline V gene data show CDR1 as MGHRA and CDR2 as YSYEKL. Germline trimming cut 4 bases from V and 1 base from J; bases unmatched to any gene: 10. The CDR3 contains 17 residues. The DNA for the CDR3 is TGCGCCAGCAGCCCCCGGGACAGGGTGGATATTAACTATGGCTACACCTTC. It encodes CASSPRDRVDINYGYTF.

The rearrangement links TRBV3-1 (or the pseudogene TRBV3-2) to TRBJ2-1; D is undetermined. The V end was cut by 0 bases, the J end by 7 bases, with 10 bases between. The CDR3 contains 14 residues. Per the germline V gene, CDR1 is LGHDT and CDR2 is YNNKEL (reference sequence). CDR3 sequence (DNA): TGTGCCAGCAGCCAAGAGCTGGCGGCAAATGAGCAGTTCTTC. Translation gives CASSQELAANEQFF.

This chain joins TRBV19 and TRBJ2-2; 14 nucleotides align to TRBD2. The junction had 8 bases not matched to a gene; V was cut back by 7 bases and J by 4 bases. The CDR3 is 17 residues long. Germline V CDR1 and CDR2: LNHDA, SQIVND (reference sequence). DNA for the CDR3: TGTGCCAGTACCAGCCTGACTAGCGGGAGGGGCACCGGGGAGCTGTTTTTT. Its protein product is CASTSLTSGRGTGELFF.

The CDR3 sequence: CASRFTERLAGRGLAKNIQYF. CDR3 DNA: TGTGCAAGTCGCTTTACCGAGAGACTAGCGGGAAGGGGACTAGCCAAAAACATTCAGTACTTC. The rearrangement uses TRBV12-2 and TRBJ2-4; the table's TRBD2 call for D was not verified on the DNA. TRBV12-2 is a recognized pseudogene. The CDR3 contains 21 residues.

V is TRBV7-2 and J is TRBJ2-7; a possible D gene is TRBD1 (6 bases). The length of the CDR3 is 14 residues. Deletions cut 3 bases from V and 2 bases from J, with 11 bases between. CDR1 is SGHTA and CDR2 is FQGNSA in the germline V gene. CDR3 bases: TGTGCCAGCAGCTTGGGGGCAGGACCCTACGAGCAGTACTTC. Encoded protein: CASSLGAGPYEQYF.

V and J are TRBV2 and TRBJ1-1, with D possibly TRBD1 on 6 matching bases. CDR3 length: 14 amino acids. Germline values: CDR1 SNHLY, CDR2 FYNNEI. The V and J ends lost 1 base and 3 bases respectively, with 9 bases between them. The CDR3 is CASSEEGVYTEAFF. The CDR3 DNA is TGTGCCAGCAGTGAAGAGGGGGTGTACACTGAAGCTTTCTTT.

This chain connects TRBV5-6 to TRBJ2-7; D is ambiguous. Looked up from germline, CDR1 is SGHDT and CDR2 is YYEEEE. The CDR3 is 12 amino acids. Between the trimmed V and J ends, which lost 4 bases and 5 bases, there was a span of 10 bases. Here the CDR3 reads CASSAWQDEQYF. The CDR3, as DNA: TGTGCCAGCAGCGCATGGCAGGACGAGCAGTACTTC.

The V gene is TRBV6-1, the J gene TRBJ1-2, with a possible D match to TRBD1 (5 bases). V was trimmed by 2 bases and J by 2 bases, leaving 18 bases between them. This CDR3 region has 17 residues. Germline V gene lookup returns CDR1 MNHNS and CDR2 SASEGT. The CDR3 bases are TGTGCCAGCAGTGAACTTGTGACAGCTCTAAACAACTATGGCTACACCTTC. This translates into CASSELVTALNNYGYTF.

This rearrangement joins TRBV9 to TRBJ2-1, with 13 bases aligning to TRBD2. J lost 10 bases, V lost 4 bases, and 8 bases had no gene match. The CDR3 extends over 15 amino acids. The germline gives CDR1 SGDLS, CDR2 YYNGEE. The CDR3 DNA reads TGTGCCAGCAGCACATCGGGACTAGCGGGGTTGGAGCAGTTCTTC. This translates into CASSTSGLAGLEQFF.

This clone was detected once. The chain links TRBV9 to TRBJ2-3, with 15 bases lining up with TRBD2. V lost 3 bases to trimming and J lost 3 bases; unmatched junction nucleotides: 5. Germline-derived CDR1 and CDR2 are SGDLS and YYNGEE. The CDR3 is 17 amino acids. CDR3 coding DNA: TGTGCCAGCAGCGGGGGACTAGCGGGAGGAGGGACAGATACGCAGTATTTT. Translated: CASSGGLAGGGTDTQYF.

A single count supports this clone. This sequence joins TRBV5-1 and TRBJ1-5; TRBD1 matches at 9 bases. The V gene end was trimmed by 4 bases and the J gene end by 5 bases; junction bases not matched to a gene: 4. The CDR3 totals 14 residues. Germline CDR1 reads SGHRS; CDR2 reads YFSETQ. This CDR3 reads CASSTGQGDQPQHF. The DNA for the CDR3 is TGCGCCAGCAGCACGGGACAGGGCGATCAGCCCCAGCATTTT.

The V call is TRBV15, the J call TRBJ2-7, with TRBD2 identical over 8 bases. Trimming at V came to 4 bases and at J to 7 bases, leaving 9 bases not matched to a gene. The CDR3 contains 14 residues. Germline V gene sequence: CDR1 LNHNV, CDR2 YYDKDF (reference sequence). CDR3 region: CATSIGLAQKEQYF. Here the CDR3 DNA reads TGTGCCACCAGCATCGGACTAGCCCAAAAGGAGCAGTACTTC. Variable domain in full (rest from reference TRBV15 and TRBJ2-7): DAMVIQNPRYQVTQFGKPVTLSCSQTLNHNVMYWYQQKSSQAPKLLFHYYDKDFNNEADTPDNFQSRRPNTSFCFLDIRSPGLGDTAMYLCATSIGLAQKEQYFGPGTRLTVT.

The chain recombines TRBV5-1 with TRBJ2-1; 11 bases line up with TRBD2. The CDR3 length is 13 residues. Germline V gene sequence: CDR1 SGHRS, CDR2 YFSETQ. Unmatched junction bases numbered 0, after V lost 5 bases and J lost 5 bases. DNA of the CDR3: TGCGCCAGCAGACTAGCGGGGGACAATGAGCAGTTCTTC. This codes for CASRLAGDNEQFF.

The chain joins TRBV5-1 to TRBJ2-3; 15 nucleotides line up with TRBD2. The CDR3 is 18 amino acids. J was trimmed by 2 bases and V by 1 base; bases with no gene match: 5. Germline-derived CDR1 and CDR2 are SGHRS and YFSETQ. DNA for the CDR3: TGCGCCAGCAGCTTGCCCAGGACTAGCGGGGGGGTCACAGATACGCAGTATTTT. Protein product: CASSLPRTSGGVTDTQYF.

The rearrangement joins TRBV5-4 to TRBJ1-1, with TRBD1 identical over 9 bases. With 4 bases clipped from V and 1 base from J, the junction kept 5 bases outside the gene matches. Germline V CDR1 and CDR2: SGHNT, YYREEE (reference sequence). CDR3 size: 15 residues. The CDR3 nucleotides read TGTGCCAGCAGCAAGGGACAGGGCGCGAACACTGAAGCTTTCTTT. It translates to CASSKGQGANTEAFF. Complete variable domain (other parts from reference TRBV5-4 and TRBJ1-1): ETGVTQSPTHLIKTRGQQVTLRCSSQSGHNTVSWYQQALGQGPQFIFQYYREEENGRGNFPPRFSGLQFPNYSSELNVNALELDDSALYLCASSKGQGANTEAFFGQGTRLTVV.

This clone was detected once. The J gene is TRBJ2-7, the V gene TRBV10-3, with 9 nucleotides matching TRBD1. The CDR3 is 15 amino acids. Germline V gene sequence: CDR1 ENHRY, CDR2 SYGVKD. V was clipped by 6 bases and J by 3 bases; unmatched bases: 9. The CDR3 here is CAISTLPGQGYEQYF. CDR3 DNA sequence: TGTGCCATCAGCACTCTCCCGGGACAGGGCTACGAGCAGTACTTC.

The V call is TRBV7-9, the J call TRBJ2-7; 8 nucleotides line up with TRBD1. CDR3 size: 15 residues. CDR1 is SEHNR and CDR2 is FQNEAQ in the germline V gene (reference sequence). Trimming removed 1 base from V and 6 bases from J; junction bases left unmatched: 8. CDR3 loop: CASSLVRGRVTEQYF. The CDR3 bases are TGTGCCAGCAGCTTAGTCAGGGGGCGCGTAACCGAGCAGTACTTC.

The J gene is TRBJ2-2, the V gene TRBV27; no clear D gene. V lost 2 bases and J lost 6, with 13 bases in between. The CDR3 runs to 15 residues. The V gene's germline CDR1 is MNHEY and CDR2 SMNVEV (reference sequence). CDR3: CASSLLPWSAGELFF. The CDR3 nucleotides read TGTGCCAGCAGTTTACTCCCCTGGAGCGCCGGGGAGCTGTTTTTT.

V and J are TRBV27 and TRBJ2-5; TRBD2 matches 7 bases. Germline assignment: CDR1 MNHEY and CDR2 SMNVEV (reference sequence). Trimming at V came to 5 bases and at J to 2 bases, leaving 8 bases not matched to a gene. This CDR3 comprises 15 residues. CDR3 nucleotide sequence: TGTGCCAGCAGTCCTGGGACTACCTTACAAGAGACCCAGTACTTC. Protein: CASSPGTTLQETQYF.